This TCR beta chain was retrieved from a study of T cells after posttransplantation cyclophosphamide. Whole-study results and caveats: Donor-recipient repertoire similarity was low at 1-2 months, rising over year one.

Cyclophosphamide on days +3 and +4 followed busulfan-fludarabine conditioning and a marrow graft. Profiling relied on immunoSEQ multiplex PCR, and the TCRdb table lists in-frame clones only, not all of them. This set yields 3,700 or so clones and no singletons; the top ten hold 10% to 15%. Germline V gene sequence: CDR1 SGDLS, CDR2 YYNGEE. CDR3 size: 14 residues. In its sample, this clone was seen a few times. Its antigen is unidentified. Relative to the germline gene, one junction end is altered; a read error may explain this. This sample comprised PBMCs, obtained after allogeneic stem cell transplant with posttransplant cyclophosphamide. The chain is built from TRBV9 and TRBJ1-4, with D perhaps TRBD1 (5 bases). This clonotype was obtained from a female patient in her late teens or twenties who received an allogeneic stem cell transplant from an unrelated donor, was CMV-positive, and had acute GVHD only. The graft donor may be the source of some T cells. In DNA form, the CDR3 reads TGTGCCGGCAGCGTACCGGGGGCTAATGAAAAACTGTTTTTT. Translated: CAGSVPGANEKLFF.